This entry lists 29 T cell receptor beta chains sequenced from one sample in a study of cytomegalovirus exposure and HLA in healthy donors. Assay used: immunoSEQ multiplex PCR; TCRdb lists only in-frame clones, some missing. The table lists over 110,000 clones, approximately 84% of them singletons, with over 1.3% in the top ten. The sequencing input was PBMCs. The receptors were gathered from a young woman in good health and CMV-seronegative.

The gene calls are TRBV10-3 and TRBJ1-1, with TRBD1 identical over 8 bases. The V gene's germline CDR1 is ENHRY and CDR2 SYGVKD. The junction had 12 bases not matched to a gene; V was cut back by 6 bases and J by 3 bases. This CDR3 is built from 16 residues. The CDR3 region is CAIRIQGAGTDTEAFF. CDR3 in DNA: TGTGCCATCAGGATCCAGGGGGCAGGGACGGACACTGAAGCTTTCTTT.

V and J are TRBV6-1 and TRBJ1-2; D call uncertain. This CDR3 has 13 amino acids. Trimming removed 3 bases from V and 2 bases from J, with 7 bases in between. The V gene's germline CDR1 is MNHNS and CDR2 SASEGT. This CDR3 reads CASSDARNYGYTF. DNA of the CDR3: TGTGCCAGCAGTGATGCCAGAAACTATGGCTACACCTTC.

The CDR3 region is CASSLPTSGGGSRELFF. Here the CDR3 DNA reads TGTGCCAGCAGTCTTCCGACTAGCGGGGGTGGGTCAAGGGAGCTGTTTTTT. V is TRBV28 and J is TRBJ2-2, with 12 bases identical to TRBD2. This CDR3 region has 17 residues. CDR1 and CDR2 from the germline V gene are MDHEN and SYDVKM. Trimming removed 5 bases from V and 9 bases from J; junction bases left unmatched: 13.

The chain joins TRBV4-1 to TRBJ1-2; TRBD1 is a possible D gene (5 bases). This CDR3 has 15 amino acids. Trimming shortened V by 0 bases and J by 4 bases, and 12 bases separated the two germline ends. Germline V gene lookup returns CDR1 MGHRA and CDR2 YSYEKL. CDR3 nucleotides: TGCGCCAGCAGCCAAGAGGAGGGGAGATCCTATGGCTACACCTTC. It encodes CASSQEEGRSYGYTF.

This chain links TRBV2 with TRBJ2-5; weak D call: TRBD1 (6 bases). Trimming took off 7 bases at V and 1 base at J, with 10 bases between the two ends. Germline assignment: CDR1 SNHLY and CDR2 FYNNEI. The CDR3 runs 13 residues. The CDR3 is CASMRDTQETQYF. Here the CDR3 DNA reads TGTGCCAGCATGAGGGACACCCAAGAGACCCAGTACTTC.

The DNA of the CDR3 is TGTGCCAGCAGATCCCTCGGGGGAGTTAACTATGGCTACACCTTC. Translating gives CASRSLGGVNYGYTF. The genes are TRBV5-4 and TRBJ1-2; D is perhaps TRBD1 (5 bases). The germline CDR1 and CDR2 sequences are SGHNT and YYREEE (reference sequence). The CDR3 totals 15 residues. The V end lost 5 bases, the J end lost 1 base, and 15 bases lay between the germline ends.

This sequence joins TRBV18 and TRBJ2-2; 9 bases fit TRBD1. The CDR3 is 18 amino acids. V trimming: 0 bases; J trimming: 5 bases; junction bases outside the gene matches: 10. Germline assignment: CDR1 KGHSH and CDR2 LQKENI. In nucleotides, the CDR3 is TGTGCCAGCTCACCACCGACTAAACAGGGGGCGAGGACCGGGGAGCTGTTTTTT. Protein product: CASSPPTKQGARTGELFF.

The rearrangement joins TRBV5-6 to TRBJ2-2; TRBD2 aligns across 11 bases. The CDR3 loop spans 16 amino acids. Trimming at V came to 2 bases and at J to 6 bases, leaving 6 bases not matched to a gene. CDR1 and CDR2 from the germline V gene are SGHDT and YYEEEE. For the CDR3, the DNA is TGTGCCAGCAGCTTAAAACTAGCGGGGGAGGCCGGGGAGCTGTTTTTT. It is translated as CASSLKLAGEAGELFF.

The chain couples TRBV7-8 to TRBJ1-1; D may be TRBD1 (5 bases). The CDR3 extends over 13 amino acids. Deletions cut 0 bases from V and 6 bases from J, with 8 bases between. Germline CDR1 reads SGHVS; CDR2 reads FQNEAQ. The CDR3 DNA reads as TGTGCCAGCAGCTTAGCGGGGGAGGCTGAAGCTTTCTTT. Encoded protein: CASSLAGEAEAFF.

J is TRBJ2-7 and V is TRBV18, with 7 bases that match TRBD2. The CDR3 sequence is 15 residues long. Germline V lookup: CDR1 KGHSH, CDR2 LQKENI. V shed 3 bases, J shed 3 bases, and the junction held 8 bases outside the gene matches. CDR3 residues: CASSPQGGMGYEQYF. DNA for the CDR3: TGTGCCAGCTCACCCCAGGGAGGGATGGGCTACGAGCAGTACTTC.

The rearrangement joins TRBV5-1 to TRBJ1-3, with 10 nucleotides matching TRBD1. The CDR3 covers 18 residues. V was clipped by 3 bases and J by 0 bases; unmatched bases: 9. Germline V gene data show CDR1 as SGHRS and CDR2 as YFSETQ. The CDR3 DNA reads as TGCGCCAGCAGCTCGACAGACAGGGGGCTATTCTCTGGAAACACCATATATTTT. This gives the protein CASSSTDRGLFSGNTIYF. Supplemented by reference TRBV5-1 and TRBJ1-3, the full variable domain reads KAGVTQTPRYLIKTRGQQVTLSCSPISGHRSVSWYQQTPGQGLQFLFEYFSETQRNKGNFPGRFSGRQFSNSRSEMNVSTLELGDSALYLCASSSTDRGLFSGNTIYFGEGSWLTVV.

CDR3 nucleotides: TGTGCCAGCAGCGTAACTAGCTACAATGAGCAGTTCTTC. This codes for CASSVTSYNEQFF. The rearrangement links TRBV2 to TRBJ2-1, with D possibly TRBD2 on 5 matching bases. The germline V gene has CDR1 SNHLY and CDR2 FYNNEI. The CDR3 totals 13 residues. With 6 bases removed from V and 3 bases from J, the gap between germline ends came to 9 bases.

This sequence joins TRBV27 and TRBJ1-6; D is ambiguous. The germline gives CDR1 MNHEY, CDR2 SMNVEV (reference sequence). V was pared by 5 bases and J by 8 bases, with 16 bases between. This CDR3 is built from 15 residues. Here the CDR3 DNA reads TGTGCCAGCAGTCCCGACTTGGTGAGGGATTCACCCCTCCACTTT. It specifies CASSPDLVRDSPLHF.

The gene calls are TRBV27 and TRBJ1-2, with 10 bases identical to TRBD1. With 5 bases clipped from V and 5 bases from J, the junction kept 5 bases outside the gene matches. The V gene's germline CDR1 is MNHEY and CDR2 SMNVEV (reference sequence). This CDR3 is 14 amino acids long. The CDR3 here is CASSPGQGWYGYTF. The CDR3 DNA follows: TGTGCCAGCAGTCCGGGACAGGGGTGGTATGGCTACACCTTC.

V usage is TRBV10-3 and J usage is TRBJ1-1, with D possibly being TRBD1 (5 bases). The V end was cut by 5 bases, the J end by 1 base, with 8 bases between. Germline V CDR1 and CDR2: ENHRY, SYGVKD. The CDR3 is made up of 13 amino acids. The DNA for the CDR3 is TGTGCCATCAGTAAGACAGAGAACACTGAAGCTTTCTTT. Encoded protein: CAISKTENTEAFF.

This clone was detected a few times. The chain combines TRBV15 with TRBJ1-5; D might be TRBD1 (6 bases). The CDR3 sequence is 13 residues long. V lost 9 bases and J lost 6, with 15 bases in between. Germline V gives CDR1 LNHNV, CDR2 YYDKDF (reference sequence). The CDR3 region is CATSAGTSQPQHF. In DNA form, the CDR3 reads TGTGCCACGTCGGCCGGGACAAGTCAGCCCCAGCATTTT.

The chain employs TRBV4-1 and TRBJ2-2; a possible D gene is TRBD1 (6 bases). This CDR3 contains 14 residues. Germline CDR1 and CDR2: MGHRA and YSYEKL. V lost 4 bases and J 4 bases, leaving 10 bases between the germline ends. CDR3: CASSPRRGTGELFF. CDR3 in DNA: TGCGCCAGCAGCCCCCGCAGGGGCACCGGGGAGCTGTTTTTT.

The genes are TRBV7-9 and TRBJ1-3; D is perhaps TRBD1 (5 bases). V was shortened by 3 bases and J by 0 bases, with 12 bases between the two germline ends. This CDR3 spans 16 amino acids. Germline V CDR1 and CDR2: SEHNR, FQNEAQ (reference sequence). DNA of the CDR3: TGTGCCAGCAGCTTGGTGTCAGGGAACTCTGGAAACACCATATATTTT. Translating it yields CASSLVSGNSGNTIYF.

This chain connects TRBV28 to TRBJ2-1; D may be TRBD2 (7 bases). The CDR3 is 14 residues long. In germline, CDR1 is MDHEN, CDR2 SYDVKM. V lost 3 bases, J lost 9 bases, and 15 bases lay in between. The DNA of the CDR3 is TGTGCCAGCAGTTTGCCCGCGGGGGCGACTGAGCAGTTCTTC. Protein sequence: CASSLPAGATEQFF.

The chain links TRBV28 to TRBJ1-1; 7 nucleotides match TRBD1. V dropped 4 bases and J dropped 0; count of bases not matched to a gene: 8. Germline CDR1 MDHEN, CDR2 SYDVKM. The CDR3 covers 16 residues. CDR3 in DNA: TGTGCCAGCAGTTCTCCTTCGACAGGGATGAACACTGAAGCTTTCTTT. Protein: CASSSPSTGMNTEAFF.

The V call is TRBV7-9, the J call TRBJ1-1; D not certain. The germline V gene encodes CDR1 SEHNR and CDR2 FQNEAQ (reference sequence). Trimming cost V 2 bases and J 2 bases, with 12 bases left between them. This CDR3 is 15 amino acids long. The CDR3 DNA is TGTGCCAGCAGCTTAAAGCGATCGGATAACACTGAAGCTTTCTTT. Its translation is CASSLKRSDNTEAFF. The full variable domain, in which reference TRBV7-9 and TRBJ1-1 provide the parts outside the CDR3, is DTGVSQNPRHKITKRGQNVTFRCDPISEHNRLYWYRQTLGQGPEFLTYFQNEAQLEKSRLLSDRFSAERPKGSFSTLEIQRTEQGDSAMYLCASSLKRSDNTEAFFGQGTRLTVV.

In DNA form, the CDR3 reads TGCGCCAGCAGCGGGGCCGGGACTGGATACACCGGGGAGCTGTTTTTT. Translating it yields CASSGAGTGYTGELFF. The chain employs TRBV5-1 and TRBJ2-2, with a possible D match to TRBD2 (6 bases). The CDR3 totals 16 residues. Germline CDR1 is SGHRS and CDR2 is YFSETQ. Trimming removed 4 bases from V and 3 bases from J, with 16 bases in between. Complete variable domain (other parts from reference TRBV5-1 and TRBJ2-2): KAGVTQTPRYLIKTRGQQVTLSCSPISGHRSVSWYQQTPGQGLQFLFEYFSETQRNKGNFPGRFSGRQFSNSRSEMNVSTLELGDSALYLCASSGAGTGYTGELFFGEGSRLTVL.

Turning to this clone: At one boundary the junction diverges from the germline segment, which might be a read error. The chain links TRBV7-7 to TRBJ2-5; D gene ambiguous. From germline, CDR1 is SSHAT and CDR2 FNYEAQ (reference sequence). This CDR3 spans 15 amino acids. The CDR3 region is CASSQNIEIWETQYF. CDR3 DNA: TGTGCTAGCAGCCAAAACATCGAAATTTGGGAGACCCAGTACTTC.

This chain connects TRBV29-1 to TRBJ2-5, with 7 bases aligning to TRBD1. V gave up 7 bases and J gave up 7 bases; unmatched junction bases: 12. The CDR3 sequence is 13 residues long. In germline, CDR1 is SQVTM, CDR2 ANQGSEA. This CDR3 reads CSAPTGSGGTQYF. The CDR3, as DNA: TGCAGCGCCCCGACAGGGTCTGGGGGGACCCAGTACTTC. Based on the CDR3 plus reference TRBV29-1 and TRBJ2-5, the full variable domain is SAVISQKPSRDICQRGTSLTIQCQVDSQVTMMFWYRQQPGQSLTLIATANQGSEATYESGFVIDKFPISRPNLTFSTLTVSNMSPEDSSIYLCSAPTGSGGTQYFGPGTRLLVL.

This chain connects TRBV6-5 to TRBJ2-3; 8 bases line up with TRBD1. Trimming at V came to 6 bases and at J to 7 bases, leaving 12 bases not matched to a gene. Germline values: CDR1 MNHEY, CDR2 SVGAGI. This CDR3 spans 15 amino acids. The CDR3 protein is CASSPAAGGRNTQYF. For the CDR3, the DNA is TGTGCCAGCAGCCCCGCGGCAGGGGGCAGGAATACGCAGTATTTT.

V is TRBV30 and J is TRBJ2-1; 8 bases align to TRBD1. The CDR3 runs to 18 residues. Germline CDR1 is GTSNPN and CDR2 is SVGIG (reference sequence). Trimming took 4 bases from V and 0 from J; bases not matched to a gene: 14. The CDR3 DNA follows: TGTGCCTGGAACCGGGACAGGAGCACAGGGAGCTCCTACAATGAGCAGTTCTTC. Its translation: CAWNRDRSTGSSYNEQFF.

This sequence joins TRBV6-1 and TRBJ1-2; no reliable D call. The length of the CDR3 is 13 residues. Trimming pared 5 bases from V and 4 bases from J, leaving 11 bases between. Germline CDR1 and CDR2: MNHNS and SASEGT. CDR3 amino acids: CASSNGEVYGYTF. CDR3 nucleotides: TGTGCCAGCAGTAACGGGGAGGTCTATGGCTACACCTTC.

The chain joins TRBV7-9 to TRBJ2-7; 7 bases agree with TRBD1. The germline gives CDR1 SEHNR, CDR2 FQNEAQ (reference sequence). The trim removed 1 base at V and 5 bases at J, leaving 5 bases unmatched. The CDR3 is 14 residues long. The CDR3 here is CASSLDRGGHEQYF. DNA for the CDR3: TGTGCCAGCAGCTTAGACAGGGGCGGCCACGAGCAGTACTTC.

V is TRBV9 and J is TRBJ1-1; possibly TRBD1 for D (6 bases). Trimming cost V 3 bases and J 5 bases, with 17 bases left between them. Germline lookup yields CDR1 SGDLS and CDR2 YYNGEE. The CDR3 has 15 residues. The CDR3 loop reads CASSEAAGERTEAFF. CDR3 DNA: TGTGCCAGCAGCGAGGCCGCAGGGGAAAGGACTGAAGCTTTCTTT.